These T cell receptor beta chains were read from a single sample in a study of T cell changes during pregnancy in multiple sclerosis. Data came from immunoSEQ multiplex PCR; TCRdb stores just in-frame clones and leaves some out. This table has tens of thousands of clones, roughly 90% appearing once. The source was peripheral blood, collected in the first trimester of pregnancy. These receptors were taken from a female donor in good health, enrolled as a control in a pregnancy study. The CDR3 runs from the conserved cysteine through the conserved F or W. A D gene is named only where the DNA matches it firmly. Some rows mark clone size as missing; the rest say once, few, many or name a class of expanded clone.

j_gene,d_gene,v_gene,abundance,CDR3nt,CDR3aa
TRBJ2-3,-,TRBV6-1,-,TGTGCCAGCAGTGAACTCCAGGGATTCACAGATACGCAGTATTTT,CASSELQGFTDTQYF
TRBJ2-1,TRBD2,TRBV5-1,-,TGCGCCAGCAGCTTGGCTAGCGGGGGGGCTAATGAGCAGTTCTTC,CASSLASGGANEQFF
TRBJ1-2,-,TRBV6-5,-,TGTGCCAGCGGACCCTTGGGGGCGGATATCTATGGCTACACCTTC,CASGPLGADIYGYTF
TRBJ2-1,TRBD2,TRBV6-5,few,TGTGCCAGCAGTATTCTAGCGGGAGGGCGGGAGCAGTTCTTC,CASSILAGGREQFF
TRBJ2-4,-,TRBV2,-,TGTGCCAGCAGTGTCGAAAACATTCAGTACTTC,CASSVENIQYF
TRBJ2-6,-,TRBV5-1,-,TGCGCCAGCAGCTTGCCGTACTCTGGGGCCAACGTCCTGACTTTC,CASSLPYSGANVLTF
TRBJ1-1,-,TRBV28,-,TGTGCCAGCAGCCGTTCGTTCACTGAAGCTTTCTTT,CASSRSFTEAFF
TRBJ1-5,TRBD1,TRBV28,-,TGTGCCAGCAGTTTCGGGACAGACTATCAGCCCCAGCATTTT,CASSFGTDYQPQHF
TRBJ2-7,TRBD2,TRBV4-1,-,TGCGCCAGCAGCCAAGATGGGGCGGGAGTCGACGAGCAGTACTTC,CASSQDGAGVDEQYF
TRBJ2-3,-,TRBV5-6,-,TGTGCCAGCACTCGTAGGGGGGGGCTCACAGATACGCAGTATTTT,CASTRRGGLTDTQYF
TRBJ2-7,-,TRBV5-6,-,TGTGCCAGCAGCCTGGGGGGCGGATCCTACGAGCAGTACTTC,CASSLGGGSYEQYF
TRBJ2-7,TRBD2,TRBV7-3,-,TGTGCCAGCAGCTTGGCGGGGGGCAACGACGAGCAGTACTTC,CASSLAGGNDEQYF
TRBJ1-4,TRBD1,TRBV29-1,-,TGCAGCGTTGCGGGACAGGGGAATGAAAAACTGTTTTTT,CSVAGQGNEKLFF
TRBJ2-1,TRBD2,TRBV18,-,TGTGCCAGCTCACCACCGAGGCTAGCGGGGGCGAATGAGCAGTTCTTC,CASSPPRLAGANEQFF
TRBJ1-5,TRBD1,TRBV6-6,-,TGTGCCAGCAGTTCAAGACAGGGAGATCAGCCCCAGCATTTT,CASSSRQGDQPQHF
TRBJ2-5,-,TRBV10-3,-,TGTGCCATCAGTGAAGCGCGGGGCCAAGAGACCCAGTACTTC,CAISEARGQETQYF
TRBJ1-1,TRBD1,TRBV7-9,-,TGTGCCAGCAGCTTCGGGGACAGGGGTCCGGCTTTCTTT,CASSFGDRGPAFF
TRBJ2-1,-,TRBV4-3,-,TGCGCCAGCAGCCAAGTGGGGAGCGTCAGTTTCTACAATGAGCAGTTCTTC,CASSQVGSVSFYNEQFF
TRBJ2-3,-,TRBV27,-,TGTGCCAGCAGTCCTCGGCCAGGGATGGATACGCAGTATTTT,CASSPRPGMDTQYF
TRBJ1-3,-,TRBV28,-,TGTGCCAGCAGTTTACCGCGTTCGGGAAACACCATATATTTT,CASSLPRSGNTIYF
TRBJ2-5,TRBD2,TRBV9,-,TGTGCCAGCAGCGTCCGGGGACTAGCGGGACAAGAGACCCAGTACTTC,CASSVRGLAGQETQYF
TRBJ2-1,TRBD2,TRBV11-2,-,TGTGCCAGCAGCTTAACGGGGGGTTCCTACAATGAGCAGTTCTTC,CASSLTGGSYNEQFF
TRBJ2-1,-,TRBV6-4,once,TGTGCCAGCAGCCCGATGGGCGGGGAGCTCAATGAGCAGTTCTTC,CASSPMGGELNEQFF
TRBJ2-2,-,TRBV10-3,-,TGTGCCATCAGTGAAATCCTAGCTACTGCCGGGGAGCTGTTTTTT,CAISEILATAGELFF
TRBJ2-7,-,TRBV28,many,TGTGCCAGCAGTACCCGGGAGAAGCAGTACTTC,CASSTREKQYF
TRBJ2-7,-,TRBV5-5,-,TGTGCCAGCAGCCCGACAGGAGACTTTGCCTACGAGCAGTACTTC,CASSPTGDFAYEQYF
TRBJ2-5,TRBD1,TRBV5-1,-,TGCGCCAGCAGCTCTACGGGACAGGGGGCGGGCGAGACCCAGTACTTC,CASSSTGQGAGETQYF
TRBJ1-2,TRBD1,TRBV19,-,TGTGCCAGTCTACAGGGGGCGCGAGGCTACACCTTC,CASLQGARGYTF
TRBJ1-1,-,TRBV5-4,-,TGTGCCAGCAGCTTGGACCGAGGGACTGAAGCTTTCTTT,CASSLDRGTEAFF
TRBJ2-7,TRBD2,TRBV6-5,-,TGTGCCAGCAGTTACGGGGGAGGGCCCCACGAGCAGTACTTC,CASSYGGGPHEQYF
TRBJ2-3,TRBD1,TRBV5-1,-,TGCGCCAGCAGCGGGGTCAGGGGGCCCGCCACCACAGATACGCAGTATTTT,CASSGVRGPATTDTQYF